The text below deals with one T cell receptor (beta chain). This record comes from a study of cytomegalovirus exposure and HLA in healthy donors. CDR3 length: 14 residues. The germline CDR1 and CDR2 sequences are SGDLS and YYNGEE. Trimming left V 0 bases short and J 3 bases short, with 10 bases between. The PCR used 60 Vbeta and 13 Jbeta primers. Sequenced by immunoSEQ multiplex PCR; TCRdb stores in-frame clones only, minus some. The table has fewer than 100,000 clones, 60% to 80% seen once. The sequencing sample was made of PBMCs. V and J are TRBV9 and TRBJ2-7; D is unclear. The clonotype comes from a woman aged 35 to 49 in good health and CMV-seronegative. The CDR3 DNA reads as TGTGCCAGCAGCGTAGCTCTCGGTAACTACGAGCAGTACTTC. Its translation is CASSVALGNYEQYF.